In this sample, the clone carrying this T cell receptor beta chain turned up many times. The antigen remains unidentified. Sequenced patients had shown CD8+CD57+ cell expansion by flow cytometry. Patients had undergone no therapy by the time their blood was sampled. This entry is derived from a study of CD8+CD57+ T cells in acquired aplastic anemia. On the study more broadly: The DNA of sorted CD4+ and CD8+ cells averaged roughly 3 ug. Regarding the study as a whole: CD8+ Simpson's diversity in patients was not significantly different from that in controls. Common to patients and controls were about 31 CD8+ CDR3 sequences.

The template used for profiling TCR beta VDJ and CDR3 was genomic DNA. TCRdb itself ran the reads through MiXCR, one entry per CDR3 protein. Of about half a million distinct CDR3 sequences in the sample, more than 25% are singletons; the top ten hold nearly 0.85%. This CDR3 has 11 residues. Per the germline V gene, CDR1 is DFQATT and CDR2 is SNEGSKA (reference sequence). This clonotype was obtained from a human donor with aplastic anemia. The V and J genes are TRBV20-1 and TRBJ2-3; tentative D call: TRBD1 (5 bases). Material: sorted CD4+, CD8+, or CD8+CD57+ T cells (not recorded which) from PBMCs. DNA of the CDR3: TGCAGGACAGCTGCCACAGATACGCAGTATTTT. This codes for CRTAATDTQYF.